The TCR beta chain described here comes from a study of identical twins. TCRdb used MiXCR to reprocess the 5' RACE reads, holding one entry per CDR3 protein. The table has 400,000 to 600,000 distinct CDR3 sequences, about 20% seen once. Germline CDR1 reads SGHRS; CDR2 reads YFSETQ. V lost 0 bases to trimming and J lost 0 bases, with 15 bases between them. The CDR3 is 17 residues long. These data are also associated with another study on yellow fever vaccine responses in identical twins.

The origin of this receptor is a woman between 18 and 29 years old in good health. The rearrangement links TRBV5-1 to TRBJ1-1, with D maybe TRBD1 (5 bases). Material for sequencing was CD4+ T cells sorted from blood. The CDR3 DNA follows: TGCGCCAGCAGCTTGGTTCCGGGCCGAGGGGTGAACACTGAAGCTTTCTTT. Translated, it gives CASSLVPGRGVNTEAFF.